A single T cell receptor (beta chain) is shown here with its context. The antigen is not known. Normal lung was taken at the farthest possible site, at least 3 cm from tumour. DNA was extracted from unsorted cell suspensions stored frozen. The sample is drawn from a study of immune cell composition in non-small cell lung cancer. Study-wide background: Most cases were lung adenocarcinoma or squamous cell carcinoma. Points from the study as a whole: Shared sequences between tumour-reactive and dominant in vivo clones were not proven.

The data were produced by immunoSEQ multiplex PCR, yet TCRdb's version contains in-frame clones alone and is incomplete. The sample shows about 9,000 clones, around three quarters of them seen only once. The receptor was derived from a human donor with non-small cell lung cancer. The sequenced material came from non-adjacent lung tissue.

The CDR3 DNA sequence: TGTGCCAGCAGTGAAGTTCAGGGGGAGATCAAGATGTCACCCCTCCACTTT. Protein product: CASSEVQGEIKMSPLHF. This chain links TRBV6-1 with TRBJ1-6; the match to TRBD1 covers 7 bases. Germline V gives CDR1 MNHNS, CDR2 SASEGT. Germline trimming cut 1 base from V and 10 bases from J; bases unmatched to any gene: 13. The CDR3 runs 17 residues.